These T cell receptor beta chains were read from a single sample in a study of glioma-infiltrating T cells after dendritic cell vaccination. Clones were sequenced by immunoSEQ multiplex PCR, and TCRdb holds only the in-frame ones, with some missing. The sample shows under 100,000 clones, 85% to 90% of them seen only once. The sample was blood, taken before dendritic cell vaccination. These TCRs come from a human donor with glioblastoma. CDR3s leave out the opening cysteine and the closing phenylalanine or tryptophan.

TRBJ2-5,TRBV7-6,ASNSLAGVETQY
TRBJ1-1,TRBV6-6,ATLGGLFTEAF
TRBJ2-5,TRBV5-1,ASSLGRNQETQY
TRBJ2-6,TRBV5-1,ASSLGPGQGGFGANVLT
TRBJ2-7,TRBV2,ASRYRTSSYEQY
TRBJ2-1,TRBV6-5,ASSYGGGRVNEQF
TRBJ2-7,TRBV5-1,ASSLGTTFAEQY
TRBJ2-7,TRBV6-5,ASSYSRGGYEQY
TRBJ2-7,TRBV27,ASNPRGAGYEQY
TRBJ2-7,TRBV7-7,ASSLEGRVRGYEQY
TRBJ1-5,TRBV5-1,ASSATGVSNQPQH
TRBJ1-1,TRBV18,ASSPQTLVNTEAF
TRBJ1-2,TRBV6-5,ASSYGTENYGYT
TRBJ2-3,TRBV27,ASSLTQPGLAGPARTDTQY
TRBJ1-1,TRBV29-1,SVRGRFRTEAF
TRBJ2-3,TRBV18,ASSLRSLQATSGSTDTQY
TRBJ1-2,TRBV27,ASSLNKGQGTDYGYT
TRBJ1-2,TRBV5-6,ASSLSRKYGYT
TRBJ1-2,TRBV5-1,ASSAQTGGNYGYT
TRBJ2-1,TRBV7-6,ASSSGPFLAGENNEQF
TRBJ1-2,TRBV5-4,ASSLEGSAYGYT
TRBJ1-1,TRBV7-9,ASSSTGPNTEAF
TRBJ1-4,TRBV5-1,ASSSIGQGVEKLF
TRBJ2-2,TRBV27,ASSYYGTANGELF
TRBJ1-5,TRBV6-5,ATEGVNSNQPQH
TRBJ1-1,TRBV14,ASSLYLDRDTEAF
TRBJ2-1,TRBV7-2,ASSPTGSYNEQF
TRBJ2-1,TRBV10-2,ASSSGAYNEQF
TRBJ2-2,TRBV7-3,ASSDTGGSPGELF
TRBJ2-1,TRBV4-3,ASSQAFLAEIYNEQF
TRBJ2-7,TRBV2,ASSEAGPKQY
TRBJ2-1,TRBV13,ASSSLGTSGGAAYNEQF
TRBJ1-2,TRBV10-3,AISEFRDNFYGYT
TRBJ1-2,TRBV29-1,SARQGWGGYT
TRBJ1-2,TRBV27,ASSLTGLDGYT
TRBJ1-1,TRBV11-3,ASSLDRGNTEAF
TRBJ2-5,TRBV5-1,ASSPLGGETQY
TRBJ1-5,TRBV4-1,ASSQDWAGDQPQH
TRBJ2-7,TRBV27,ASSLLGTGSNEQY
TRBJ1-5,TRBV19,ASSHRQGSQPQH
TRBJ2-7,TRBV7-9,ASSTPEVWEQY
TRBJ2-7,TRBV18,ASSTGSYEQY
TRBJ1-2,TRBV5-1,ASSLGGQDAGGYGYT